This T cell receptor beta chain appears in the sequencing data of a study of blood T cells in healthy people across ages. The donors, healthy Caucasians from Russia, were aged roughly 6 to 90. Regarding this clonotype: What it binds is not known.

Points from the study as a whole: Researchers deemed the diversity estimates from one million T cells underestimates.

Combining a sample-barcoded 5' primer with a J-beta primer mix, a second PCR ran for roughly 7 to 11 cycles. Through a template-switch adaptor with 12 random nucleotides, each cDNA molecule received a tag. Per-sample output comprised a minimum of 2.5 million paired-end reads containing CDR3. TCRdb redid the calling of the 5' RACE reads with MiXCR, one entry per CDR3 protein. The sample includes about a million distinct CDR3 sequences, approximately 38% of them seen just once. Sequencing was done on a sample of blood. The receptor was isolated from a man between 18 and 29 years old in good health.

For the CDR3, the DNA is TGTGCCAGCAGCCAACTCGACCGGGACAGGCCTCATATCGCCCAGCATTTT. Its protein is CASSQLDRDRPHIAQHF. This chain joins TRBV3-1 and TRBJ1-5, with 8 bases aligning to TRBD1. With 2 bases clipped from V and 11 bases from J, the junction kept 17 bases outside the gene matches. The CDR3 is made up of 17 amino acids. The V gene's germline CDR1 is LGHDT and CDR2 YNNKEL (reference sequence).